The 18 T cell receptor beta chains reported below all come from one sample, sequenced in a study of memory CD4+ T cells and cytomegalovirus serostatus. TCRdb's table, derived via immunoSEQ multiplex PCR, lists solely in-frame clones and lacks some. The data hold about 61,000 clones, with around 80% observed a single time. The sort gate was single viable CD3+CD4+CD8-CD45RO+ cells for memory CD4+ T cells. Sequencing input: memory CD4+ T cells from blood. The source of these receptors is an adult in good health and CMV-seronegative. Some clones in this sample may be carry-over from other donors' samples.

This clone turned up a few times. The rearrangement links TRBV5-4 to TRBJ2-3; D may be TRBD1 (5 bases). Trimming removed 4 bases at V and 4 bases at J, with 10 bases between. The CDR3 contains 13 residues. Germline V CDR1 and CDR2: SGHNT, YYREEE (reference sequence). CDR3 sequence reads: CASSSQGADTQYF. The CDR3, as DNA: TGTGCCAGCAGCAGTCAGGGCGCAGATACGCAGTATTTT.

To note about this clone: Other DNA sequences within the sample encode an identical CDR3. The chain combines TRBV15 with TRBJ1-5; D not certain. This CDR3 is 13 amino acids long. V was cut by 0 bases and J by 6 bases, with 6 bases left in between. Germline assignment: CDR1 LNHNV and CDR2 YYDKDF (reference sequence). The CDR3, as DNA: TGTGCCACCAGCAGAGAGGGAGGTCAGCCCCAGCATTTT. It yields the protein CATSREGGQPQHF.

The chain couples TRBV6-6 to TRBJ1-6; D unclear. Germline V CDR1 and CDR2: MNHNY, SVGAGI (reference sequence). CDR3 length equals 12 residues. Trimming took off 1 base at V and 8 bases at J, with 3 bases between the two ends. CDR3 nucleotide sequence: TGTGCCAGCAGTTACTGGGATTCACCCCTCCACTTT. The encoded protein is CASSYWDSPLHF.

The chain employs TRBV19 and TRBJ2-7; D uncertain. The CDR3 sequence is 13 residues long. V dropped 3 bases and J dropped 3 bases, with 9 bases sitting between them. Germline V gene sequence: CDR1 LNHDA, CDR2 SQIVND (reference sequence). CDR3 loop: CASSIRMNYEQYF. The CDR3 nucleotides read TGTGCCAGTAGTATTCGGATGAACTACGAGCAGTACTTC.

This sequence joins TRBV11-3 and TRBJ2-1; D perhaps matches TRBD1 (6 bases). The V end lost 8 bases, the J end lost 8 bases, and 13 bases lay between the germline ends. This CDR3 is built from 12 residues. Germline CDR1 is SGHNT and CDR2 is YENEEA. This CDR3 reads CASGQGYDEQFF. The DNA for the CDR3 is TGTGCCAGCGGCCAGGGGTATGATGAGCAGTTCTTC.

The V call is TRBV7-2, the J call TRBJ1-2; 8 bases fit TRBD1. This CDR3 has 15 residues. Germline lookup yields CDR1 SGHTA and CDR2 FQGNSA. Trimming took 5 bases from V and 7 from J; bases not matched to a gene: 12. The CDR3 loop reads CASSPLGQGSGGYTF. CDR3 DNA sequence: TGTGCCAGCAGCCCCCTAGGACAGGGATCTGGTGGCTACACCTTC.

V gene TRBV12-5 combines with J gene TRBJ2-7, with a tentative D call TRBD2 (6 bases). The germline gives CDR1 LGHNT, CDR2 FRNRAP. With 0 bases removed from V and 3 bases from J, the gap between germline ends came to 12 bases. The CDR3 runs 15 residues. CDR3 residues: CASGLVAEGNYEQYF. CDR3 DNA sequence: TGTGCTAGTGGTTTGGTAGCGGAGGGTAACTACGAGCAGTACTTC.

The chain employs TRBV19 and TRBJ2-5; TRBD2 aligns across 10 bases. In germline, CDR1 is LNHDA, CDR2 SQIVND (reference sequence). This CDR3 has 15 residues. V was pared by 5 bases and J by 2 bases, with 5 bases of the junction left unmatched. CDR3 bases: TGTGCCAGTAGTCCCGGGACTAGCGCTCAAGAGACCCAGTACTTC. Its protein is CASSPGTSAQETQYF.

The genes are TRBV5-6 and TRBJ1-6; D is uncertain. The ends were cut back, 5 bases at V and 9 bases at J, with 12 bases in the middle. Germline assignment: CDR1 SGHDT and CDR2 YYEEEE. The CDR3 loop spans 13 amino acids. The CDR3 loop is CASRITSGSPLHF. The CDR3 DNA sequence: TGTGCCAGCAGAATCACCTCGGGTTCACCCCTCCACTTT.

The rearrangement links TRBV2 to TRBJ2-7, with no clear D. V lost 1 base and J 4 bases, leaving 5 bases between the germline ends. The CDR3 has 12 amino acids. The V gene's germline CDR1 is SNHLY and CDR2 FYNNEI. Written as DNA, the CDR3 is TGTGCCAGCAGTGAAGGGGGTTACGAGCAGTACTTC. This encodes CASSEGGYEQYF.

The rearrangement uses TRBV18 and TRBJ1-1; a weak D match, TRBD1 (6 bases). The CDR3 length is 13 residues. V dropped 3 bases and J dropped 5 bases, with 10 bases sitting between them. CDR1 and CDR2 (germline): KGHSH, LQKENI. CDR3 sequence (DNA): TGTGCCAGCTCACCTCAGGGGCTGACTGAAGCTTTCTTT. Protein sequence: CASSPQGLTEAFF.

The chain combines TRBV7-9 with TRBJ2-2; D not resolved. V was cut by 5 bases and J by 3 bases, with 4 bases left in between. The germline V gene has CDR1 SEHNR and CDR2 FQNEAQ (reference sequence). The CDR3 is made up of 12 amino acids. CDR3 in amino acids: CASSRDTGELFF. The CDR3 DNA sequence: TGTGCCAGCAGCCGCGACACCGGGGAGCTGTTTTTT.

The V gene is TRBV11-2, the J gene TRBJ1-2; D uncertain. CDR1 is SGHAT and CDR2 is FQNNGV in the germline V gene. CDR3 length equals 17 residues. V lost 2 bases to trimming and J lost 8 bases, with 24 bases between them. CDR3 sequence reads: CASSLRDGSAASGGYTF. DNA of the CDR3: TGTGCCAGCAGCTTAAGAGACGGTTCTGCGGCCTCGGGAGGCTACACCTTC.

The V call is TRBV5-1, the J call TRBJ2-2; a weak D match, TRBD1 (5 bases). Germline V gene lookup returns CDR1 SGHRS and CDR2 YFSETQ. Trimming took off 5 bases at V and 2 bases at J, with 7 bases between the two ends. The length of the CDR3 is 13 residues. The DNA of the CDR3 is TGCGCCAGCAGGACAGAAAACACCGGGGAGCTGTTTTTT. Residues: CASRTENTGELFF.

This chain uses TRBV6-1 with TRBJ2-7; the D gene is possibly TRBD1 (6 bases). The germline V gene encodes CDR1 MNHNS and CDR2 SASEGT. This CDR3 contains 14 residues. V lost 1 base and J 3 bases, leaving 10 bases between the germline ends. CDR3 protein: CASSEDRVLYEQYF. The CDR3 DNA sequence: TGTGCCAGCAGTGAAGACAGGGTCCTCTACGAGCAGTACTTC.

The chain carries TRBV4-3 and TRBJ1-2, with 8 bases aligning to TRBD1. The CDR3 has 13 residues. CDR1 LGHNA and CDR2 YSLEER come from the germline V gene. Germline trimming cut 3 bases from V and 4 bases from J; bases unmatched to any gene: 1. In DNA form, the CDR3 reads TGCGCCAGCAGCCACGGGACAGGCTATGGCTACACCTTC. This translates into CASSHGTGYGYTF.

This chain joins TRBV9 and TRBJ1-2, with 7 bases fitting TRBD1. The length of the CDR3 is 14 residues. Germline CDR1 and CDR2: SGDLS and YYNGEE. V shed 4 bases and J 8 bases; nucleotides not matched to a gene: 11. Here the CDR3 reads CASSPVQQGYGYTF. CDR3 DNA: TGTGCCAGCAGCCCAGTCCAACAGGGGTACGGCTACACCTTC. Full variable domain (remainder filled in from reference TRBV9 and TRBJ1-2): DSGVTQTPKHLITATGQRVTLRCSPRSGDLSVYWYQQSLDQGLQFLIQYYNGEERAKGNILERFSAQQFPDLHSELNLSSLELGDSALYFCASSPVQQGYGYTFGSGTRLTVV.

This clone was seen only once. The chain couples TRBV28 to TRBJ2-3, with D perhaps matching TRBD1 (5 bases). Germline CDR1 MDHEN, CDR2 SYDVKM. Deletions cut 2 bases from V and 0 bases from J, with 9 bases between. This CDR3 comprises 15 residues. CDR3 coding DNA: TGTGCCAGCAGTTTAATGACAGTGAGCACAGATACGCAGTATTTT. Translation gives CASSLMTVSTDTQYF.